Presented here are 16 T cell receptor beta chains from one specimen sequenced in a study of CD8+ T cells in alopecia areata. Treatment in this sample: oral pan-JAK inhibitor, 5-10 mg twice daily. cDNA serving as the sequencing template came from extracted, reverse transcribed RNA. The protocol was immunoSEQ multiplex PCR, while the TCRdb copy is restricted to in-frame clones and leaves out a portion. The table shows approximately 300,000 clones, with more than 45% occurring only once. Material: CD4+ T cells sorted from blood, obtained at week 24, from a patient treated with tofacitinib. The source is a human donor with alopecia areata.

The chain joins TRBV5-4 to TRBJ2-7, with D unclear. V gave up 4 bases and J gave up 6 bases, with 17 bases separating them. Germline values: CDR1 SGHNT, CDR2 YYREEE (reference sequence). This CDR3 is built from 14 residues. The CDR3 bases are TGTGCCAGCAGCACCAAAAGCAACGAGGCCGAGCAGTACTTC. Encoded protein: CASSTKSNEAEQYF.

The chain recombines TRBV9 with TRBJ1-2; D remains ambiguous. CDR3 size: 14 residues. V was cut by 1 base and J by 3 bases, with 10 bases left in between. Germline values: CDR1 SGDLS, CDR2 YYNGEE. The CDR3 bases are TGTGCCAGCAGCGTACAGGACGGGGACTATGGCTACACCTTC. Translation gives CASSVQDGDYGYTF.

This clone was detected a few times. The gene calls are TRBV29-1 and TRBJ2-1; 9 nucleotides align to TRBD1. CDR1 and CDR2 (germline): SQVTM, ANQGSEA. J lost 4 bases, V lost 2 bases, and 12 bases had no gene match. The CDR3 has 17 amino acids. Here the CDR3 reads CSVEKFLPGTGYNEQFF. Written as DNA, the CDR3 is TGCAGCGTTGAAAAGTTTTTACCCGGGACAGGGTACAATGAGCAGTTCTTC.

The CDR3 DNA follows: TGTGCCAGCAGGCGGGACAGGCTACACGAGCAGTACTTC. It translates to CASRRDRLHEQYF. V gene TRBV6-5 combines with J gene TRBJ2-7; TRBD1 agrees at 8 bases. The CDR3 is made up of 13 amino acids. Germline assignment: CDR1 MNHEY and CDR2 SVGAGI. Trimming took 6 bases from V and 5 from J; bases not matched to a gene: 6.

This clone was observed a few times. The V and J genes are TRBV7-2 and TRBJ2-6; D gene unclear. CDR3 length: 17 amino acids. The germline gives CDR1 SGHTA, CDR2 FQGNSA. V lost 6 bases and J lost 4, with 19 bases in between. The CDR3, as DNA: TGTGCCAGCAGTTTTGAGCATCGGCACTCAGGGGCCAACGTCCTGACTTTC. This sequence encodes CASSFEHRHSGANVLTF.

The chain is built from TRBV27 and TRBJ2-2, with D unresolved. The V gene's germline CDR1 is MNHEY and CDR2 SMNVEV (reference sequence). The germline V and J ends were trimmed by 3 bases and 5 bases, with 13 bases remaining between them. This CDR3 has 15 amino acids. CDR3 region: CASSFGSRQTGELFF. CDR3 nucleotides: TGTGCCAGCAGTTTTGGATCTCGGCAGACCGGGGAGCTGTTTTTT.

The chain carries TRBV28 and TRBJ1-2, with D possibly TRBD1 on 5 matching bases. The CDR3 length is 15 residues. V lost 6 bases and J lost 2, with 16 bases in between. Germline lookup yields CDR1 MDHEN and CDR2 SYDVKM. CDR3 DNA sequence: TGTGCCAGCAGGACTCGGGGACGGATAAACTATGGCTACACCTTC. This codes for CASRTRGRINYGYTF.

The chain has TRBV30 and TRBJ1-2; the D is unclear. Germline CDR1 reads GTSNPN; CDR2 reads SVGIG (reference sequence). The CDR3 has 13 residues. V was trimmed by 1 base and J by 4 bases, leaving 10 bases between them. This chain's CDR3 is CAWSEADLYGYTF. DNA of the CDR3: TGTGCCTGGAGTGAGGCGGATCTCTATGGCTACACCTTC.

With respect to this clone: The junction departs from the called germline gene at one end, perhaps through a read error. This chain joins TRBV15 and TRBJ2-5; D is undetermined. The CDR3 totals 15 residues. CDR1 is LNHNV, CDR2 YYDKDF, per germline (reference sequence). CDR3 sequence (DNA): TGTGCCACCAGCAGAGATGGTCGACACCAGGAGACCCAGTACTTC. The encoded protein is CATSRDGRHQETQYF. Supplemented by reference TRBV15 and TRBJ2-5, the full variable domain reads DAMVIQNPRYQVTQFGKPVTLSCSQTLNHNVMYWYQQKSSQAPKLLFHYYDKDFNNEADTPDNFQSRRPNTSFCFLDIRSPGLGDTAMYLCATSRDGRHQETQYFGPGTRLLVL.

Regarding this clone: At one end, the junction sequence differs from germline, possibly due to a read error. The CDR3 here is CASSLTGVVETQYF. Written as DNA, the CDR3 is TGTGCTAGCAGCTTGACAGGGGTGGTCGAGACCCAGTACTTC. The J gene is TRBJ2-5, the V gene TRBV7-7, with TRBD1 matching over 8 bases. Germline V gives CDR1 SSHAT, CDR2 FNYEAQ (reference sequence). The length of the CDR3 is 14 residues.

This clone appeared a few times. Here the CDR3 reads CASSEMGAGGSPSYNEQFF. CDR3 sequence (DNA): TGTGCCAGCAGTGAAATGGGAGCGGGGGGTTCACCTTCCTACAATGAGCAGTTCTTC. The chain is built from TRBV6-1 and TRBJ2-1, with 9 bases lining up with TRBD2. Germline V gene lookup returns CDR1 MNHNS and CDR2 SASEGT. The CDR3 contains 19 residues. The V gene end was trimmed by 2 bases and the J gene end by 1 base; junction bases not matched to a gene: 12.

This rearrangement joins TRBV18 to TRBJ1-2; D unclear. Germline V lookup: CDR1 KGHSH, CDR2 LQKENI. With 2 bases removed from V and 4 bases from J, the gap between germline ends came to 11 bases. The CDR3 length is 14 residues. The DNA of the CDR3 is TGTGCCAGCTCACCAATTGGACCGCGCTATGGCTACACCTTC. As protein: CASSPIGPRYGYTF.

The genes are TRBV27 and TRBJ2-1; 7 nucleotides align to TRBD1. V trimming: 5 bases; J trimming: 8 bases; junction bases outside the gene matches: 15. This CDR3 has 16 amino acids. Germline V gene data show CDR1 as MNHEY and CDR2 as SMNVEV (reference sequence). CDR3 coding DNA: TGTGCCAGCAGTCAAAGAGGGGGAAGAGGGGGCTATGAGCAGTTCTTC. As protein: CASSQRGGRGGYEQFF.

The chain combines TRBV7-9 with TRBJ2-3; 7 bases map to TRBD2. Unmatched junction bases numbered 6, after V lost 5 bases and J lost 1 base. The length of the CDR3 is 15 residues. Per germline, CDR1 SEHNR and CDR2 FQNEAQ (reference sequence). DNA for the CDR3: TGTGCCAGCAGCCAAAGCACTAGCGGCACAGATACGCAGTATTTT. It codes for CASSQSTSGTDTQYF. The full variable domain, rest sourced from reference TRBV7-9 and TRBJ2-3, is DTGVSQNPRHKITKRGQNVTFRCDPISEHNRLYWYRQTLGQGPEFLTYFQNEAQLEKSRLLSDRFSAERPKGSFSTLEIQRTEQGDSAMYLCASSQSTSGTDTQYFGPGTRLTVL.

This clone was picked up one time. The rearrangement uses TRBV6-5 and TRBJ1-2; D gene unclear. The CDR3 consists of 14 residues. The V gene lost 6 bases and the J gene lost 2 bases, with 13 bases spanning the gap. Germline V gene sequence: CDR1 MNHEY, CDR2 SVGAGI. CDR3 nucleotides: TGTGCCAGCAGCGCGACAAGGCCCAACTATGGCTACACCTTC. The encoded protein is CASSATRPNYGYTF.

This chain connects TRBV29-1 to TRBJ2-3, with D uncertain. CDR3 length equals 14 residues. CDR1 is SQVTM and CDR2 is ANQGSEA in the germline V gene. The V end was cut by 4 bases, the J end by 0 bases, with 11 bases between. The CDR3 sequence is CSVVGHLSTDTQYF. Written as DNA, the CDR3 is TGCAGCGTTGTCGGGCACCTCAGCACAGATACGCAGTATTTT.